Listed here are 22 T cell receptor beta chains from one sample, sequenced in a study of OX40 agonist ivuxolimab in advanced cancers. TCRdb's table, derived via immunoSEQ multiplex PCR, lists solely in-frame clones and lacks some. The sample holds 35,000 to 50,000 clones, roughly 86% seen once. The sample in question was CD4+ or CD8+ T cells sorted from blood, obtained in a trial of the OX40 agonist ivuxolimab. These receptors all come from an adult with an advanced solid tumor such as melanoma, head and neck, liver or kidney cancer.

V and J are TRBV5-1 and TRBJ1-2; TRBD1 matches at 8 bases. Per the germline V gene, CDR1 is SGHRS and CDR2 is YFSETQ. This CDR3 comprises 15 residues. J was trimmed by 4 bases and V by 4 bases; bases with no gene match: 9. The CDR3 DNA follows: TGCGCCAGCAGCGCGGACAGGGTGCTAACCTATGGCTACACCTTC. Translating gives CASSADRVLTYGYTF.

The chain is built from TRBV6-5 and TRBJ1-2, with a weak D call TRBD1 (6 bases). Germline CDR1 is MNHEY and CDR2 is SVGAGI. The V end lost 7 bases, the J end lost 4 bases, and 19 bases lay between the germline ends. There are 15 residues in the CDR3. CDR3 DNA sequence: TGTGCCAGCAATTTCGCAGCGGACAGCTCCTATGGCTACACCTTC. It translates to CASNFAADSSYGYTF.

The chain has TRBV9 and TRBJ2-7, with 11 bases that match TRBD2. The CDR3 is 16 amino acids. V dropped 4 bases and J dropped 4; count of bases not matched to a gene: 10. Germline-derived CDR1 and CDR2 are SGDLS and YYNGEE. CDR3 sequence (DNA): TGTGCCAGCAGCCTAACCGAGGGACTAGCGGTATACGAGCAGTACTTC. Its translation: CASSLTEGLAVYEQYF. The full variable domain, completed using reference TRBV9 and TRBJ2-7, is DSGVTQTPKHLITATGQRVTLRCSPRSGDLSVYWYQQSLDQGLQFLIQYYNGEERAKGNILERFSAQQFPDLHSELNLSSLELGDSALYFCASSLTEGLAVYEQYFGPGTRLTVT.

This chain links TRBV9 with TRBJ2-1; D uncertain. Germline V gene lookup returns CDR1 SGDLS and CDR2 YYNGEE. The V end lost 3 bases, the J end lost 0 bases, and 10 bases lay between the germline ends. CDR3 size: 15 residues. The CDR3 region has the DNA TGTGCCAGCAGCGCCTGGAAGAGCTCCTACAATGAGCAGTTCTTC. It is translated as CASSAWKSSYNEQFF. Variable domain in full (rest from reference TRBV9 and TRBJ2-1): DSGVTQTPKHLITATGQRVTLRCSPRSGDLSVYWYQQSLDQGLQFLIQYYNGEERAKGNILERFSAQQFPDLHSELNLSSLELGDSALYFCASSAWKSSYNEQFFGPGTRLTVL.

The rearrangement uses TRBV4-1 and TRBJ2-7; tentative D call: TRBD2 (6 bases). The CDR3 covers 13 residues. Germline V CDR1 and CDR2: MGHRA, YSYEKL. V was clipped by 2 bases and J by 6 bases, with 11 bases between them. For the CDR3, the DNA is TGCGCCAGCAGCCAATCGGCGGGGACCGAGCAGTACTTC. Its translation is CASSQSAGTEQYF.

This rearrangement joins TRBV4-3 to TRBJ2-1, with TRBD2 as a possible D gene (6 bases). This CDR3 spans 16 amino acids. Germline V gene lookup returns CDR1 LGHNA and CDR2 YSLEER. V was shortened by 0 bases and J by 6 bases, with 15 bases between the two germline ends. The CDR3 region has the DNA TGCGCCAGCAGCCAAGATGTCGGGGGTACGGGCAATGAGCAGTTCTTC. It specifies CASSQDVGGTGNEQFF.

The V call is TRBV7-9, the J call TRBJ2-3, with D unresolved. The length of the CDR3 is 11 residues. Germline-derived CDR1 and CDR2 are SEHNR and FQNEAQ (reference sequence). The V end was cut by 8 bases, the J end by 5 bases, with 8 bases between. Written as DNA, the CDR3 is TGTGCCAGCGGAACAAGAGATACGCAGTATTTT. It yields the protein CASGTRDTQYF.

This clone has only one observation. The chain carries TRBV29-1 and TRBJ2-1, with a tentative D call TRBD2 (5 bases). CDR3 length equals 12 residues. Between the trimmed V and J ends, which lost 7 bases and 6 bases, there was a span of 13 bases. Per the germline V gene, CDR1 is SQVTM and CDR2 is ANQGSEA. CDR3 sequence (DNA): TGCAGCGCCGACACTAGTGTCAATGAGCAGTTCTTC. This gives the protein CSADTSVNEQFF.

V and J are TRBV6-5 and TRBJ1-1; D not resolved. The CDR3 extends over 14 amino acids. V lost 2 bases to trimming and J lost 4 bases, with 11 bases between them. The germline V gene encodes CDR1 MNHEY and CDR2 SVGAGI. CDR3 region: CASSYQAGSTEAFF. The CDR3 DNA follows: TGTGCCAGCAGTTACCAGGCGGGGAGCACTGAAGCTTTCTTT.

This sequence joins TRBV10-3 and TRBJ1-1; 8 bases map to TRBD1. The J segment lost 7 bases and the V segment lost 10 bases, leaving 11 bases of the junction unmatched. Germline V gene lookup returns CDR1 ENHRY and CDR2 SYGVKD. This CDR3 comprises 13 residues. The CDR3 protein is CATLDGQGNEAFF. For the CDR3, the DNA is TGTGCCACCCTTGACGGACAGGGTAATGAAGCTTTCTTT.

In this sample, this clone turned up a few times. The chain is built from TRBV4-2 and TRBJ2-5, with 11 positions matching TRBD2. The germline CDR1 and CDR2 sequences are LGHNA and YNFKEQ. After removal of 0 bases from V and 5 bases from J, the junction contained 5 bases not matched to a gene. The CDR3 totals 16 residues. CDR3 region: CASSQDFSGGAETQYF. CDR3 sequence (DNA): TGTGCCAGCAGCCAAGATTTTAGCGGGGGGGCCGAGACCCAGTACTTC.

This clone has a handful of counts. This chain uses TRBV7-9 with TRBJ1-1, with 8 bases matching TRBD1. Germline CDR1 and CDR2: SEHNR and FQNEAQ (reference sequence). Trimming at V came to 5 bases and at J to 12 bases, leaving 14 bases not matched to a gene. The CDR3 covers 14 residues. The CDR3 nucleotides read TGTGCCAGCAGCGTCTTGCAGGGGGCGGCGAGAACTTTCTTT. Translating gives CASSVLQGAARTFF.

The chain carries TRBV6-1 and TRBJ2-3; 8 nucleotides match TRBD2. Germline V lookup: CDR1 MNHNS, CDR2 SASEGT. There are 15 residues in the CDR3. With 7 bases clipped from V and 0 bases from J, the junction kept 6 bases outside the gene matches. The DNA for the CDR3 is TGTGCCAGCACTCTGCAGCGGGGGAGCACAGATACGCAGTATTTT. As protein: CASTLQRGSTDTQYF.

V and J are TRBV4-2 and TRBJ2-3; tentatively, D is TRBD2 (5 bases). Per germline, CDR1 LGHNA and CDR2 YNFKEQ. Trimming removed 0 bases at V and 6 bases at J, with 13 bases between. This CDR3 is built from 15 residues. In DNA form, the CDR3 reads TGTGCCAGCAGCCAAGATCGGCTGTCGGGGGATACGCAGTATTTT. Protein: CASSQDRLSGDTQYF.

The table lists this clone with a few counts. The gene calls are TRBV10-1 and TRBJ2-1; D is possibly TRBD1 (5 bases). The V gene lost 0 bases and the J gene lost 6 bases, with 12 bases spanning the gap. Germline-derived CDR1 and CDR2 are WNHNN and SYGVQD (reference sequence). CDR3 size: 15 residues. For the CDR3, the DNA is TGCGCCAGCAGTGAGTCAAACGGGCAGGGCAATGAGCAGTTCTTC. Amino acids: CASSESNGQGNEQFF.

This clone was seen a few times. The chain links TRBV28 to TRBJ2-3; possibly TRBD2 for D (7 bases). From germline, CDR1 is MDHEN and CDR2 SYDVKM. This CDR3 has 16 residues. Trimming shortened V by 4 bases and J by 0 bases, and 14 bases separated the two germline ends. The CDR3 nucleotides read TGTGCCAGCAGTTCCTGGGGGGGCATGAGCACAGATACGCAGTATTTT. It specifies CASSSWGGMSTDTQYF. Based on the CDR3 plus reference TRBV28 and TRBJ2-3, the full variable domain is DVKVTQSSRYLVKRTGEKVFLECVQDMDHENMFWYRQDPGLGLRLIYFSYDVKMKEKGDIPEGYSVSREKKERFSLILESASTNQTSMYLCASSSWGGMSTDTQYFGPGTRLTVL.

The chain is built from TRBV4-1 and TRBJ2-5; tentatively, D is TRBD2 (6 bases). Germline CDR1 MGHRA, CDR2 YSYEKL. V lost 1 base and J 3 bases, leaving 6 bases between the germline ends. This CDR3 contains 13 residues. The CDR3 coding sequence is TGCGCCAGCAGCCAAGGGGGGGAAGAGACCCAGTACTTC. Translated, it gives CASSQGGEETQYF.

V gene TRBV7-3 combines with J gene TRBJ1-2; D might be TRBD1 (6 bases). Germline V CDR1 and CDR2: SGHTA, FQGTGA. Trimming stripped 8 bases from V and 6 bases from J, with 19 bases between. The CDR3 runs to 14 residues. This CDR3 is CASARPGTTDGYTF. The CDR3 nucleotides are TGTGCCAGCGCTCGCCCCGGGACAACGGATGGCTACACCTTC.

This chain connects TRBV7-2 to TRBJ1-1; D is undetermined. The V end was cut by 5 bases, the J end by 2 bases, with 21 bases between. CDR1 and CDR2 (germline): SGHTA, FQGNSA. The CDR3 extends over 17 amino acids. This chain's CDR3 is CASSPTGPASGNTEAFF. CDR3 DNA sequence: TGTGCCAGCAGCCCTACCGGGCCAGCCAGCGGAAACACTGAAGCTTTCTTT.

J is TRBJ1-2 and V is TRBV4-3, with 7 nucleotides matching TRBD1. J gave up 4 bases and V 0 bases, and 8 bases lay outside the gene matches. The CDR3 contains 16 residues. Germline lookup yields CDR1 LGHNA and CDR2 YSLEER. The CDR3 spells CASSQDLGGLTYGYTF. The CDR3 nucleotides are TGCGCCAGCAGCCAAGATCTAGGGGGCCTTACCTATGGCTACACCTTC.

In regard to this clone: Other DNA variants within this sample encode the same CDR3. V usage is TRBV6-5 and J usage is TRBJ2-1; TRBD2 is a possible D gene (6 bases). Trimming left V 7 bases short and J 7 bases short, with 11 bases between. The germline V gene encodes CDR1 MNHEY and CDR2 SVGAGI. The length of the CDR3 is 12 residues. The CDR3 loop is CASTTGENEQFF. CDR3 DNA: TGTGCCAGCACCACGGGAGAGAATGAGCAGTTCTTC.

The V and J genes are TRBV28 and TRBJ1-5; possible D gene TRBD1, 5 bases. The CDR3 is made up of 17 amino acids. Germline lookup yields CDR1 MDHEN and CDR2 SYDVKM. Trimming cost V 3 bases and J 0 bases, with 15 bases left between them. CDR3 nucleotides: TGTGCCAGCAGTTTCCCGACAGATATTAATAGCAATCAGCCCCAGCATTTT. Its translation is CASSFPTDINSNQPQHF.